Listed here are 6 T cell receptor beta chains from one sample, sequenced in a study of T cells in Graves' hyperthyroidism and ophthalmopathy. It was RNA transcripts that yielded the amplified TCR beta CDR3 regions. HTBI primers were employed in a first-round RT-PCR of the TCR CDR3. TCRdb re-derived calls from the multiplex PCR reads in MiXCR, one entry per CDR3 protein. This table has nearly 750,000 distinct CDR3 sequences, roughly a third appearing once. Sequenced material: blood. These receptors came from a woman aged 40 to 55 with Graves' hyperthyroidism.

As for this clonotype: One base away lies a much larger clone, so this may be a sequencing read error. The rearrangement uses TRBV7-9 and TRBJ2-5, with a weak D call TRBD1 (5 bases). Germline-derived CDR1 and CDR2 are SEHNR and FQNEAQ (reference sequence). Trimming took 5 bases from V and 7 from J, leaving 14 bases between them. This CDR3 has 13 amino acids. The CDR3 protein is CASSPQGKGTQYF. The CDR3 DNA follows: TGTGCCAGCAGCCCGCAGGGAAAGGGGACCCAGTACTTC.

The chain couples TRBV7-6 to TRBJ2-5; 11 bases map to TRBD2. Germline V gene lookup returns CDR1 SGHVS and CDR2 FNYEAQ. The CDR3 has 16 residues. Trimming took 2 bases from V and 3 from J; bases not matched to a gene: 5. CDR3 nucleotide sequence: TGTGCCAGCAGCTTACTAGCGGGGGGACATGAAGAGACCCAGTACTTC. Translated, it gives CASSLLAGGHEETQYF.

This clonotype was seen repeatedly, ten times or more. CDR3 residues: CASSISSSGNTIYF. DNA of the CDR3: TGTGCCAGTAGTATCAGCTCCTCTGGAAACACCATATATTTT. The V and J genes are TRBV19 and TRBJ1-3; D not resolved. The CDR3 spans 14 residues. Trimming pared 3 bases from V and 0 bases from J, leaving 6 bases between. Per the germline V gene, CDR1 is LNHDA and CDR2 is SQIVND (reference sequence).

This clonotype was picked up a small number of times. The chain joins TRBV2 to TRBJ2-5, with a possible D match to TRBD2 (5 bases). This CDR3 comprises 15 residues. V lost 2 bases and J 5 bases, leaving 15 bases between the germline ends. Germline values: CDR1 SNHLY, CDR2 FYNNEI. CDR3 nucleotide sequence: TGTGCCAGCAGTGAATTTTTGGGAGTCGGTGAGACCCAGTACTTC. This gives the protein CASSEFLGVGETQYF. The entire variable domain, with the rest obtained from reference TRBV2 and TRBJ2-5, is as follows: EPEVTQTPSHQVTQMGQEVILRCVPISNHLYFYWYRQILGQKVEFLVSFYNNEISEKSEIFDDQFSVERPDGSNFTLKIRSTKLEDSAMYFCASSEFLGVGETQYFGPGTRLLVL.

The V call is TRBV6-5, the J call TRBJ1-5; no reliable D call. V was shortened by 5 bases and J by 0 bases, with 11 bases between the two germline ends. This CDR3 spans 15 amino acids. From germline, CDR1 is MNHEY and CDR2 SVGAGI. The CDR3 loop reads CASSDSSNSNQPQHF. The CDR3 nucleotides are TGTGCCAGCAGTGATTCGAGTAATAGCAATCAGCCCCAGCATTTT.

This clonotype has just a few counts. V gene TRBV2 combines with J gene TRBJ1-5; no clear D. Trimming shortened V by 1 base and J by 4 bases, and 11 bases separated the two germline ends. CDR1 and CDR2 (germline): SNHLY, FYNNEI. This CDR3 region has 15 residues. The CDR3 is CASSEVPGGNQPQHF. CDR3 nucleotide sequence: TGTGCCAGCAGTGAAGTCCCCGGAGGTAATCAGCCCCAGCATTTT.